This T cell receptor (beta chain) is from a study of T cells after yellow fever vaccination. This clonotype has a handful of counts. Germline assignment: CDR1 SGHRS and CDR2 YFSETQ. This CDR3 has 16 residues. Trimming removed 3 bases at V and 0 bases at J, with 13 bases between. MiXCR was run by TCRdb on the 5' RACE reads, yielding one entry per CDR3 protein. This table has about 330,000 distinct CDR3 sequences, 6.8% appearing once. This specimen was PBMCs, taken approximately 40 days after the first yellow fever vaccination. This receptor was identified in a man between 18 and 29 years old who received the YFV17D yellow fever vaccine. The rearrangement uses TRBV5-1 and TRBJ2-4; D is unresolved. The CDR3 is CASSWNRGEAKNIQYF. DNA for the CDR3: TGCGCCAGCAGCTGGAACCGAGGAGAAGCCAAAAACATTCAGTACTTC.